This record concerns one T cell receptor beta chain sequence. MiXCR, applied by TCRdb to the 5' RACE reads, yields one record per CDR3 protein. The sample records approximately 250,000 distinct CDR3 sequences, 16% being singletons. V dropped 4 bases and J dropped 7; count of bases not matched to a gene: 9. The CDR3 consists of 15 residues. Germline V gene sequence: CDR1 SGHTA, CDR2 FQGNSA. The sample originates from a study of T-cell memory formation after mild COVID-19. The source of this sequence is a man in his late teens or twenties who had mild COVID-19 (a few samples of this study predate the infection). Cell type and time point are not known. The material sequenced was PBMCs or a T cell subset sorted from them (not recorded which). The chain carries TRBV7-2 and TRBJ1-4, with 7 bases lining up with TRBD1. The CDR3 region is CASSSSTGWAEKLFF. CDR3 sequence (DNA): TGTGCCAGCAGCTCATCGACAGGGTGGGCTGAAAAACTGTTTTTT.